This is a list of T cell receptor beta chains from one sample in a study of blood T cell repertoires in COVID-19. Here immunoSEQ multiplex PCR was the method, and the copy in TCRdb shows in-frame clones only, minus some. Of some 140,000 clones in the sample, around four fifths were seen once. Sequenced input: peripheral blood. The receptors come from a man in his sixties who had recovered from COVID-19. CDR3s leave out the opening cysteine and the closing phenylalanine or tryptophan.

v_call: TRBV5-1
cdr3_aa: ASSLASSANTDTQY

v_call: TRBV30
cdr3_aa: AWATGFANTGELF

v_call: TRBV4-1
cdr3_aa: ASSQVRDRAHQNYGYT

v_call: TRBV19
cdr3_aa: ASSQDRGDEQY

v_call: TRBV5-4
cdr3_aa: ASSFSRRSTEAF

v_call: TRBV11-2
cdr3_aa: ASSDWTGTNEKLF

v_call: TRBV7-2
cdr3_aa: ASSLETGRYSNQPQH

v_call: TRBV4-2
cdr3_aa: ASSQGQGSEKLF

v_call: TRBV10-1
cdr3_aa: ASTDTRQGRSPLH

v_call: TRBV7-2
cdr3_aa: ASSLTASWYEQY

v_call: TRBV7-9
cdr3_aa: ASSKGTGGVVGELF

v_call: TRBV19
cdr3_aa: ASSLDRGYGYT

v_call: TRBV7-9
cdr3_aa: ASSSGGGTDTQY

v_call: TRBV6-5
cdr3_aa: ASTQGAPSGNTIY

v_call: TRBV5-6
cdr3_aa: ASSAPRTTTEAF

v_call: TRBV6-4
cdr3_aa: ASSREPGQGSNEQF

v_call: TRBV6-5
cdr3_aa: ASSLSGRYEQY

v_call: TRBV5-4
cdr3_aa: ASSLRQANYGYT

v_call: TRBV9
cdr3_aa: ASSVGTALQTQY

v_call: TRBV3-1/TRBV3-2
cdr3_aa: ASSPRLAHNEQF

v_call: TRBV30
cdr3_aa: AWGPGGDGANVLT

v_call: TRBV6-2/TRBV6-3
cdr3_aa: ASSWQEDTGELF

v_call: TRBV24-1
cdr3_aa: ATSANNIPYEQY

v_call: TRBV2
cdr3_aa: ASKGTGVRITEAF

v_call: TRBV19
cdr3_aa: ASSKPTGRNTEAF

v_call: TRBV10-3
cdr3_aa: AARTSGRIGEQF

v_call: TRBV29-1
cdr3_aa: SVRGSETQY

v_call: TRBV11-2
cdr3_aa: ASSLGAGGLNEQF

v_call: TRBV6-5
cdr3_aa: ASSSNTGLTGELF